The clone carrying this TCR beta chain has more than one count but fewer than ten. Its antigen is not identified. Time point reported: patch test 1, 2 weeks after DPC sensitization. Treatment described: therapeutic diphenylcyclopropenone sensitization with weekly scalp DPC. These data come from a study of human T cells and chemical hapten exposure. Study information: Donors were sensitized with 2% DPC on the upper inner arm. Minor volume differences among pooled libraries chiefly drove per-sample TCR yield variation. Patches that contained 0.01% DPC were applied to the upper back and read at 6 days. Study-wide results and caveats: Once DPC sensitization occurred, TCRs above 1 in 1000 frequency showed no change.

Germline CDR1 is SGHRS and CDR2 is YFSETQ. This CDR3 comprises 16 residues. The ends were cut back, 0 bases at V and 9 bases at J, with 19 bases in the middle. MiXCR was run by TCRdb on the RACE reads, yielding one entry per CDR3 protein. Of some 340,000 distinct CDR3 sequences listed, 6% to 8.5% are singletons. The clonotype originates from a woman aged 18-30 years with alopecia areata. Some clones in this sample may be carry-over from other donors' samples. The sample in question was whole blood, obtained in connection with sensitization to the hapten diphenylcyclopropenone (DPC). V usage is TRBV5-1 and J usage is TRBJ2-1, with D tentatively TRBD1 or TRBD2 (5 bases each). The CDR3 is CASSLGRTGAAAEQFF. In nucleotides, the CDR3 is TGCGCCAGCAGCTTGGGAAGGACTGGGGCGGCCGCTGAGCAGTTCTTC.